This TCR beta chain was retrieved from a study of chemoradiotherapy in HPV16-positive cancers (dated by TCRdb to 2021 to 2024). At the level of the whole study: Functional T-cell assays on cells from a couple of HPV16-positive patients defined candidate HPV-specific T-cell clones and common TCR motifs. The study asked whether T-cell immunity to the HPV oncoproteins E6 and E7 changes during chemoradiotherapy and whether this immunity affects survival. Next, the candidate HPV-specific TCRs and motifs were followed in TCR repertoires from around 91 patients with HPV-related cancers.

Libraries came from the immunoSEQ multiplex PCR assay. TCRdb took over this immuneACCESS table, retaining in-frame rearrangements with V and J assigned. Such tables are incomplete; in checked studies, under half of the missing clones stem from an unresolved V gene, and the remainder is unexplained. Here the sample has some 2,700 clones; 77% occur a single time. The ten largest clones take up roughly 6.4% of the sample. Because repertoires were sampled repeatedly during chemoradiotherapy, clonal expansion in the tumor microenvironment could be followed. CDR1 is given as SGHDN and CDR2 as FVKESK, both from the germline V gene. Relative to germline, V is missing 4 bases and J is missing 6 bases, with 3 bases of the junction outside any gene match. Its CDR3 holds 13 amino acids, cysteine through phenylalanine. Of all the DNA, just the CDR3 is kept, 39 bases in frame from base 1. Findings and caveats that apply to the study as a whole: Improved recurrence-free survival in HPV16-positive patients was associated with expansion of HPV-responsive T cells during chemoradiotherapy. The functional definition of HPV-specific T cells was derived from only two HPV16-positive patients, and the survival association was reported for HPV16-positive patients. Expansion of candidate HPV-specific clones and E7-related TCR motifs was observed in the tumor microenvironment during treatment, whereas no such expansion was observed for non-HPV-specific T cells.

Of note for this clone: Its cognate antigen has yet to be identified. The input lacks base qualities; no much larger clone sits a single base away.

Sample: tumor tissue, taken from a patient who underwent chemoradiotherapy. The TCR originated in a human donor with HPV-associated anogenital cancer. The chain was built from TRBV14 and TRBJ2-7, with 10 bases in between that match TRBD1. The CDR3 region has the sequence CASSLTGGGEQYF. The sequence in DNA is TGTGCCAGCAGCCTGACAGGGGGCGGCGAGCAGTACTTC.